This T cell receptor beta chain was identified in a study of cytomegalovirus exposure and HLA in healthy donors. 60 Vbeta and 13 Jbeta primers were used in PCR. Produced via immunoSEQ multiplex PCR; TCRdb's table is partial and in-frame only. Among some 220,000 clones listed, around 89% were seen once. The CDR3 has 16 amino acids. V lost 0 bases, J lost 3 bases, and 12 bases lay in between. From germline, CDR1 is MNHEY and CDR2 SVGAGI. The source material was PBMCs. The chain has TRBV6-5 and TRBJ1-5; D call uncertain. The origin of this receptor is a woman aged 18-30 years in good health and CMV-seronegative. In DNA form, the CDR3 reads TGTGCCAGCAGTTACTCCTGGCAGGCGCACAATCAGCCCCAGCATTTT. Its translation: CASSYSWQAHNQPQHF.